This T cell receptor beta chain was sequenced in a study of T cells in Graves' hyperthyroidism and ophthalmopathy (dated by TCRdb to the late 2010s). With respect to the entire study: Peripheral blood was collected at initial diagnosis, before any treatment. To identify TCR V-J signatures that set the groups apart, the researchers used a discovery cohort of 100 patients, made up of about 44 with Graves' ophthalmopathy and about 60 with stable Graves' hyperthyroidism. Prospective prediction of ophthalmopathy was tested in an independent validation cohort consisting of 18 to 20 hyperthyroidism patients and approximately 16 patients who later progressed to ophthalmopathy. The 100 discovery patients were randomly split 7:3 into training and test sets. In roughly six Graves' hyperthyroidism patients, the study also compared T-cell repertoires from thyroid tissue with T-cell repertoires from blood. Once sampling was done, hyperthyroidism patients were given methimazole at a starting dose of 30 mg daily, whereas ophthalmopathy patients were given high-dose intravenous methylprednisolone. TCR Vbeta CDR3 sequencing of approximately 140 peripheral blood samples (around 45 ophthalmopathy, about 80 hyperthyroidism and approximately 17 progressor patients) is reported in the paper. Results and caveats for the whole study, not just this receptor: No statistical method was used to fix the sample size in advance, and group allocation was not hidden from the investigators. Most expanded thyroid clonotypes (frequency above 0.001) were also detected in blood, suggesting blood repertoires may reflect thyroid immune responses. In validation, progression to ophthalmopathy was predicted by the model with roughly 69% sensitivity and around 75% specificity, a median of roughly 6 months before onset. Ophthalmopathy was separated from stable hyperthyroidism by a 13 V-J signature model, with approximately 90% sensitivity and about 81% specificity obtained in cross-validation and 80%/75% obtained in testing.

The CDR3 spans 15 residues, from the cysteine through the phenylalanine. This entry keeps only the CDR3 DNA: 45 bases, framed from base 1. V is pruned by 6 bases and J by 0 bases, leaving 7 bases of the junction without a gene match. CDR1 and CDR2, per the germline V gene, are MNHNS and SASEGT. The TCR beta CDR3 regions were amplified from the RNA transcripts. A first-round RT-PCR of the TCR CDR3 used the HTBI primer set with the Qiagen OneStep RT-PCR kit. A second multiplex PCR round built the libraries, followed by size selection and purification. Sequencing of the libraries was done on an Illumina HiSeq2000 using paired-end 100 bp reads. The study's own analysis went as follows. SOAPnuke was used to process the raw data, with reads discarded if the reads contained adapters or uncalled bases, had a mean Phred below 15, or lacked an exact constant-primer or identifier match. COPE v1.2.5 was used to merge high-quality paired reads, and clonotypes were defined as unique nucleotide sequences. MiTCR v1.1 was used to align clonotypes to the IMGT TRBV, TRBD and TRBJ reference segments. Only V-J combinations with frequency above 0.0001, covering 99% to 99.2% of repertoires, were analysed. The TCS score was defined as F50 (clonal expansion) divided by E x V (chaos), with BLOSUM62-based TCRdist calculated between CDR3 peptides within each V-J. Welch's t-statistics and random forest reduced around 550 V-J features to 13, which were used in a naive Bayes classifier (R e1071). TCRdb passed the public sequencing reads through fastp at Q25 and MiXCR, retaining productive beta sequences. Rows are combined by CDR3 protein, so each entry shows the most common genes and DNA. The authors' filters were not applied to this entry. This sample is represented by about 320,000 distinct CDR3 sequences; approximately 16% of them were singletons. The ten largest clones add up to roughly 31% of the sample.

Stable Graves' hyperthyroidism was defined as the absence of progression to ophthalmopathy over 18 months of follow-up. Hyperthyroidism patients were newly diagnosed, with disease duration under 2 months, and aged 18 to 65 years. Any patient with an uncontrolled infection, another autoimmune disease, pregnancy or lactation was excluded. Diagnoses relied on clinical symptoms, serum thyroxine and TRAb, thyroid ultrasound and orbital computed tomography. Ficoll-Paque density gradient centrifugation was used to isolate PBMCs from about 9.4 ml of fresh peripheral blood. Total RNA was extracted using Trizol reagent, and RNA quality was assessed on an Agilent 2100 Bioanalyzer. This clonotype was detected a few times. Its target antigen remains unknown. Nothing much larger sits one base from this clone, and base qualities are not available.

The TCR sequence derives from a man under 40 with Graves' hyperthyroidism. The material sequenced was blood. Recombination linked TRBV6-1 to TRBJ1-2, and TRBD1 matches 7 of the central bases. The CDR3 region has the sequence CASSGQDLPNYGYTF. The nucleotide sequence reads TGTGCCAGCAGCGGACAGGATTTACCTAACTATGGCTACACCTTC.